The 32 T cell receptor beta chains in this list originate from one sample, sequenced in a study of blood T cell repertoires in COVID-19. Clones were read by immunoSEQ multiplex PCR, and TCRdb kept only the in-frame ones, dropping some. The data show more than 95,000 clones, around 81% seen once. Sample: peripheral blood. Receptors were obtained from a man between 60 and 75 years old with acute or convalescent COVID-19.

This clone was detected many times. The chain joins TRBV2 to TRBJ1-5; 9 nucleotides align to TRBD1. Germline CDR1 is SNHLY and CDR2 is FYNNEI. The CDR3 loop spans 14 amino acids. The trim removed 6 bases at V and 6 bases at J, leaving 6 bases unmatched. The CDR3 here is CASSVDRGGQPQHF. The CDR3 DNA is TGTGCCAGCAGCGTGGACAGGGGAGGTCAGCCCCAGCATTTT.

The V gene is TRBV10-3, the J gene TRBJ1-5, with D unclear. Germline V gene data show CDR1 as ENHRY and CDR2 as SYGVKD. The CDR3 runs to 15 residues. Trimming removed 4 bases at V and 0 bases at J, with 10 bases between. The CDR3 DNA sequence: TGTGCCATCAGTGCGTACAGTCTTAGCAATCAGCCCCAGCATTTT. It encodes CAISAYSLSNQPQHF.

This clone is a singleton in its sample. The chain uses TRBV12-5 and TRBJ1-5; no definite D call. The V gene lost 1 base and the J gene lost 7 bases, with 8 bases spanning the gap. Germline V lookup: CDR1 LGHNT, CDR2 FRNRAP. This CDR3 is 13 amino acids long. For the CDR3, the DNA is TGTGCTAGTGGTTTGGGAGGTCCGCAGCCCCAGCATTTT. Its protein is CASGLGGPQPQHF.

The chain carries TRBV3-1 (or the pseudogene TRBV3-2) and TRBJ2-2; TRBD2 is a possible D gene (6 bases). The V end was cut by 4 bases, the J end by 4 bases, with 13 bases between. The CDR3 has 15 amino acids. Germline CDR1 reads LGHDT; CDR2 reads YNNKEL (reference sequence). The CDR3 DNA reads TGTGCCAGCAGCCCGCGGGGAAGCCCCACCGGGGAGCTGTTTTTT. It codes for CASSPRGSPTGELFF.

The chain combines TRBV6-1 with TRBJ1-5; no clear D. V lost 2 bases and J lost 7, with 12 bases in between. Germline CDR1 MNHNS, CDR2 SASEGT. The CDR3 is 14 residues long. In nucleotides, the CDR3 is TGTGCCAGCAGTGAAAGGCACACGGAGCAGCCCCAGCATTTT. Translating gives CASSERHTEQPQHF.

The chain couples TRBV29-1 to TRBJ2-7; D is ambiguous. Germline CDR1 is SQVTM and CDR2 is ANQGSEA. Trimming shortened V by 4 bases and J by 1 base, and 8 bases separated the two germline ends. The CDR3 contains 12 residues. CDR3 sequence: CSVVKHSYEQYF. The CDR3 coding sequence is TGCAGCGTTGTCAAGCATTCCTACGAGCAGTACTTC.

Here the CDR3 DNA reads TGTGCCAGCAGCCCGTGGCCCTCGGACATAGAGACCCAGTACTTC. This translates into CASSPWPSDIETQYF. The rearrangement uses TRBV7-9 and TRBJ2-5, with TRBD1 as a possible D gene (5 bases). Germline V gene data show CDR1 as SEHNR and CDR2 as FQNEAQ (reference sequence). Trimming stripped 5 bases from V and 4 bases from J, with 17 bases between. The CDR3 has 15 residues.

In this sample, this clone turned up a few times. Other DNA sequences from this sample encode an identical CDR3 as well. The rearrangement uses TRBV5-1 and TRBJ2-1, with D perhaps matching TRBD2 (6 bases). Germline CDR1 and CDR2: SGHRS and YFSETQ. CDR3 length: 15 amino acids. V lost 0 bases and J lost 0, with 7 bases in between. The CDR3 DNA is TGCGCCAGCAGCTTGGACGGGAGCTCCTACAATGAGCAGTTCTTC. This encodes CASSLDGSSYNEQFF. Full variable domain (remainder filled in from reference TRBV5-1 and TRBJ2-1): KAGVTQTPRYLIKTRGQQVTLSCSPISGHRSVSWYQQTPGQGLQFLFEYFSETQRNKGNFPGRFSGRQFSNSRSEMNVSTLELGDSALYLCASSLDGSSYNEQFFGPGTRLTVL.

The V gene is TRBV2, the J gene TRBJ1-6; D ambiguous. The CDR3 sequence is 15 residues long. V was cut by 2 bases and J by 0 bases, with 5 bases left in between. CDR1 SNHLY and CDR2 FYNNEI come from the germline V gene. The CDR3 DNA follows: TGTGCCAGCAGTGAACCGAGCTCCTATAATTCACCCCTCCACTTT. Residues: CASSEPSSYNSPLHF.

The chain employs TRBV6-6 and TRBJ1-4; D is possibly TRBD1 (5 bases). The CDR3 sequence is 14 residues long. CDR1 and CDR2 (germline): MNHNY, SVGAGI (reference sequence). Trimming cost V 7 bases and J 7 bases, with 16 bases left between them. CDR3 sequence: CASTLPPGGEKLFF. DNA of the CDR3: TGTGCCAGCACCCTCCCCCCGGGGGGTGAAAAACTGTTTTTT.

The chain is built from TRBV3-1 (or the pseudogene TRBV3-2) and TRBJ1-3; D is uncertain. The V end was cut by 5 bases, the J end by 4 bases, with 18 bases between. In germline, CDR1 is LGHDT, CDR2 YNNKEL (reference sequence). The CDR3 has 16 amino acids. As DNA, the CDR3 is TGTGCCAGCAGCACCACCCACACGGGAGGGGGAAACACCATATATTTT. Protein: CASSTTHTGGGNTIYF.

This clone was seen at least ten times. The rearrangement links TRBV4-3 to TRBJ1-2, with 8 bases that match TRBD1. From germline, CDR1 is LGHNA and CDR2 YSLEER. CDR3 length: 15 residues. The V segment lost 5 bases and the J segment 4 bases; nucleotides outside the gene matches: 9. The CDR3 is CASSTYQGATYGYTF. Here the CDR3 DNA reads TGCGCCAGCAGCACTTATCAGGGGGCGACCTATGGCTACACCTTC.

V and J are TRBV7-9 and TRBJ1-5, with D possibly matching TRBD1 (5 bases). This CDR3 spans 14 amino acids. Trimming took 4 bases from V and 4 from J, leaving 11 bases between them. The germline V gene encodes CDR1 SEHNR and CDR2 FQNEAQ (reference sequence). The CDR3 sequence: CASSSSQENQPQHF. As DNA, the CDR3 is TGTGCCAGCAGCTCGTCACAGGAGAATCAGCCCCAGCATTTT.

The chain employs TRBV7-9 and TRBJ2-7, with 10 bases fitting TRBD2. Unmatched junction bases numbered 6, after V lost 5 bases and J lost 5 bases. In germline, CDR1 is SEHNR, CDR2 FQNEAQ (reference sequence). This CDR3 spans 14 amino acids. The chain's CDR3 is CASSATSGNDEQYV. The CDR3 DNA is TGTGCCAGCAGCGCTACTAGCGGGAACGACGAGCAGTACGTC.

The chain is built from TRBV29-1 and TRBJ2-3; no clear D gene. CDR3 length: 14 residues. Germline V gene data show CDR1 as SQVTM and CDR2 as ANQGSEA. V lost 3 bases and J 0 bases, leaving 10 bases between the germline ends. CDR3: CSVEPRASTDTQYF. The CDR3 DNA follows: TGCAGCGTTGAGCCACGAGCTAGCACAGATACGCAGTATTTT.

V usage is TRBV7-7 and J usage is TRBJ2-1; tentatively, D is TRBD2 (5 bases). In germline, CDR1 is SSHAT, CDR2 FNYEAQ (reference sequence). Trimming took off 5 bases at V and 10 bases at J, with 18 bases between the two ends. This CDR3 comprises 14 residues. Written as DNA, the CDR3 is TGTGCCAGCAGCCTAGGTAACGGCGGGTTCGAGCAGTTCTTC. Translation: CASSLGNGGFEQFF.

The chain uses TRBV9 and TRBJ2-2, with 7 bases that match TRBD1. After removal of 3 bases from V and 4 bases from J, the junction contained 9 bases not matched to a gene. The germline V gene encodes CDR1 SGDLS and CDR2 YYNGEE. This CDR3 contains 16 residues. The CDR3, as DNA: TGTGCCAGCAGCGGCTACAGGGGCGTGGGCACCGGGGAGCTGTTTTTT. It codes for CASSGYRGVGTGELFF.

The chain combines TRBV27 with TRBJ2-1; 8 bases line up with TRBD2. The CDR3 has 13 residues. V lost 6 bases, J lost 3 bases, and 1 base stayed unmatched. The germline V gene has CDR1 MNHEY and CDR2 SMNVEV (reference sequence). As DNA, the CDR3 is TGTGCCAGCAGCGGGGGGGGCTACAATGAGCAGTTCTTC. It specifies CASSGGGYNEQFF.

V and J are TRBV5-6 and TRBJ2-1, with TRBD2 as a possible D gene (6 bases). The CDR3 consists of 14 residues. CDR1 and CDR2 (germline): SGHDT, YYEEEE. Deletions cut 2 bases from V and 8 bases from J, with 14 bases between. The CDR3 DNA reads TGTGCCAGCAGCTTTACTAGCTGGGGGGATGAGCAGTTCTTC. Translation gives CASSFTSWGDEQFF.

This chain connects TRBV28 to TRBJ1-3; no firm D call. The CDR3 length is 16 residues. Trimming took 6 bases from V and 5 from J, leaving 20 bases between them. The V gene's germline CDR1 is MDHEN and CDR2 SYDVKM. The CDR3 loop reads CASSAHGQFERNTIYF. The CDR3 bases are TGTGCCAGCAGCGCTCATGGGCAGTTCGAGAGAAACACCATATATTTT.

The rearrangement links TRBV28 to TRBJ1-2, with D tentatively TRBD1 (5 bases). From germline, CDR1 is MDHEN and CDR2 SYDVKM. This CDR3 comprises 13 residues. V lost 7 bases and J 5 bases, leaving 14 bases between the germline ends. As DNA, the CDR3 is TGTGCCAGCAACAGCGGGGCCGCGTATGGCTACACCTTC. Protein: CASNSGAAYGYTF.

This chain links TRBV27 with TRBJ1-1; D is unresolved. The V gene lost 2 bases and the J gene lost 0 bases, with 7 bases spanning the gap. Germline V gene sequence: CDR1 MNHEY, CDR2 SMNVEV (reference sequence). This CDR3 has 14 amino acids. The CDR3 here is CASSLDNMNTEAFF. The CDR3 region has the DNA TGTGCCAGCAGTTTAGACAACATGAACACTGAAGCTTTCTTT.

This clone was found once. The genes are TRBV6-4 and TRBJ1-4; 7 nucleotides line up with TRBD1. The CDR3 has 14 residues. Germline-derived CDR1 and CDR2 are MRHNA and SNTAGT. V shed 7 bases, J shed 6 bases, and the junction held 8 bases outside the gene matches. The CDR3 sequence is CASTPGTDYEKLFF. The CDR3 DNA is TGTGCCAGCACCCCCGGGACAGACTATGAAAAACTGTTTTTT.

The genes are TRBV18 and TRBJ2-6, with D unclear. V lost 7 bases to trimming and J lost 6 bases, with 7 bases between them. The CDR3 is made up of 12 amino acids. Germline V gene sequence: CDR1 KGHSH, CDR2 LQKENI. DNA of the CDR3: TGTGCCAGCTTTAGTCCGGCCAACGTCCTGACTTTC. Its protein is CASFSPANVLTF.

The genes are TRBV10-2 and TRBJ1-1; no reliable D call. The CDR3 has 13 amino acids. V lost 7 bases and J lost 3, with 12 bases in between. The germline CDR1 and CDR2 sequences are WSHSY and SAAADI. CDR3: CASTRDLYTEAFF. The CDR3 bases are TGCGCCAGCACGCGGGATTTGTACACTGAAGCTTTCTTT.

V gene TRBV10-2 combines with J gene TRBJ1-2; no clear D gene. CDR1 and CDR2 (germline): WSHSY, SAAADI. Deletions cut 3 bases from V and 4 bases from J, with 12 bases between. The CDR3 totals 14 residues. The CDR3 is CASSDPAGSYGYTF. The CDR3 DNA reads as TGCGCCAGCAGTGACCCCGCCGGGTCCTATGGCTACACCTTC.

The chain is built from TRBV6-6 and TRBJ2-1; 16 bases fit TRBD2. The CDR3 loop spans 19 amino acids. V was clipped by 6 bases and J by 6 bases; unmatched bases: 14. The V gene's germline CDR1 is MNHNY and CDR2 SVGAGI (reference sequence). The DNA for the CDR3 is TGTGCCAGCAGCTCGGGACTAGCGGGGGGGCCATCAGGTATCAATGAGCAGTTCTTC. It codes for CASSSGLAGGPSGINEQFF.

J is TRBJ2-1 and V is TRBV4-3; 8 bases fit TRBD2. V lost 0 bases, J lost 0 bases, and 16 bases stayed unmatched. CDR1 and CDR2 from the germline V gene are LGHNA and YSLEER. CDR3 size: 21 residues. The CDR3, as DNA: TGCGCCAGCAGCCAAGAAGTGGTTGGTAGCGGGATCCAGAGCTCCTACAATGAGCAGTTCTTC. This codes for CASSQEVVGSGIQSSYNEQFF.

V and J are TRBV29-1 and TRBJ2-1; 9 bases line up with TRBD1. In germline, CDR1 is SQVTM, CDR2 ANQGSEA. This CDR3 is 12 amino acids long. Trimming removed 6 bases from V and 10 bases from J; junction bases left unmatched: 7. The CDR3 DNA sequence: TGCAGCGTCCTACAGGGGGCTGAGGAGCAGTTCTTC. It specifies CSVLQGAEEQFF.

CDR3 residues: CASSFDGEMNTEAFF. CDR3 in DNA: TGTGCCAGCAGCTTCGACGGGGAGATGAACACTGAAGCTTTCTTT. This sequence joins TRBV5-4 and TRBJ1-1; D unclear. The germline CDR1 and CDR2 sequences are SGHNT and YYREEE (reference sequence). This CDR3 contains 15 residues. The germline V and J ends were trimmed by 2 bases and 0 bases, with 11 bases remaining between them. Full variable domain (missing parts from reference TRBV5-4 and TRBJ1-1): ETGVTQSPTHLIKTRGQQVTLRCSSQSGHNTVSWYQQALGQGPQFIFQYYREEENGRGNFPPRFSGLQFPNYSSELNVNALELDDSALYLCASSFDGEMNTEAFFGQGTRLTVV.

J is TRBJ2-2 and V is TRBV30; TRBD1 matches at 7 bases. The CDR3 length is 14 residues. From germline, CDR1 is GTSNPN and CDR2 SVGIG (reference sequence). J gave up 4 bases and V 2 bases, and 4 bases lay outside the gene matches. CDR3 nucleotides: TGTGCCTGGAGTTTGACAGGGACCACCGGGGAGCTGTTTTTT. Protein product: CAWSLTGTTGELFF.

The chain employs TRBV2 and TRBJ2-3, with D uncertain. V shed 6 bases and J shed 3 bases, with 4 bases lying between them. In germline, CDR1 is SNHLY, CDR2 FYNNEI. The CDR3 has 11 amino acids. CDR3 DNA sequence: TGTGCCAGCAGACAGACAGATACGCAGTATTTT. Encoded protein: CASRQTDTQYF.